This T cell receptor (beta chain) was obtained from a study of T cells in Graves' hyperthyroidism and ophthalmopathy. Whole-study context: Peripheral blood specimens were obtained at initial diagnosis, prior to any treatment.

Amplification of TCR beta CDR3 regions was performed using RNA transcripts as template. A first-round RT-PCR of the TCR CDR3 used the HTBI primer set. Each CDR3 protein gets one entry after TCRdb re-called the multiplex PCR reads with MiXCR. The profile shows about 350,000 distinct CDR3 sequences, approximately 15% of them singletons. As regards this clonotype: Its matching antigen is unknown.

Using more than 8 ml of fresh peripheral blood, PBMCs were prepared. Findings of the study overall: Ophthalmopathy could be told apart from stable hyperthyroidism with a 13 V-J model. Within blood appeared most thyroid clonotypes that had expanded above 0.001.

CDR1 LNHNV and CDR2 YYDKDF come from the germline V gene (reference sequence). This CDR3 contains 14 residues. V lost 3 bases and J lost 6; bases outside the gene matches: 7. This TCR came from a woman in her thirties with Graves' hyperthyroidism. The chain recombines TRBV15 with TRBJ1-2, with 7 bases aligning to TRBD1. The sequenced sample consisted of blood. The CDR3 protein is CATSSDREWHGYTF. Written as DNA, the CDR3 is TGTGCCACCAGCAGCGACAGGGAGTGGCATGGCTACACCTTC.